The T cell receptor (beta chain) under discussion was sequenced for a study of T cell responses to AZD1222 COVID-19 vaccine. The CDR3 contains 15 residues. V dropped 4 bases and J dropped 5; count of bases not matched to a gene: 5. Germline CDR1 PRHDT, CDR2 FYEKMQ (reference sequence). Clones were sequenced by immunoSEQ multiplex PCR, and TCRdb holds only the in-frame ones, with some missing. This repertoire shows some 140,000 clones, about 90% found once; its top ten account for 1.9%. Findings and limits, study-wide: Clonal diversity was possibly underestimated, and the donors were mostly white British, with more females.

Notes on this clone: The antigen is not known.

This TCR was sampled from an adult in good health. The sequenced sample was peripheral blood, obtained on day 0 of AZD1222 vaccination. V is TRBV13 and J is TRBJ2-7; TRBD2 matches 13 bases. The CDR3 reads CASSSETSGRNEQYF. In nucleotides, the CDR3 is TGTGCCAGCAGCTCGGAGACTAGCGGGAGGAACGAGCAGTACTTC.